The 29 T cell receptor beta chains presented below share a single source sample, sequenced in a study of T cells after yellow fever vaccination. TCRdb passed the 5' RACE reads through MiXCR, listing each CDR3 protein once. The profile shows some 340,000 distinct CDR3 sequences, roughly a tenth of them singletons. The input for sequencing was CD4+ T cells sorted from PBMCs, taken 45 days after the yellow fever booster vaccination. The source is a man younger than 35 who received the YFV17D yellow fever vaccine.

The CDR3 here is CASSLVELNNSPLHF. Written as DNA, the CDR3 is TGCGCCAGCAGCTTGGTCGAGTTAAACAATTCACCCCTCCACTTT. V gene TRBV5-1 combines with J gene TRBJ1-6; D remains unclear. Trimming removed 0 bases from V and 7 bases from J, with 11 bases in between. The CDR3 has 15 residues. Germline-derived CDR1 and CDR2 are SGHRS and YFSETQ. Filled out from reference TRBV5-1 and TRBJ1-6, the complete variable domain reads KAGVTQTPRYLIKTRGQQVTLSCSPISGHRSVSWYQQTPGQGLQFLFEYFSETQRNKGNFPGRFSGRQFSNSRSEMNVSTLELGDSALYLCASSLVELNNSPLHFGNGTRLTVT.

In this sample, this clonotype turned up many times. The V gene is TRBV5-1, the J gene TRBJ2-1; 10 nucleotides agree with TRBD2. With 3 bases clipped from V and 8 bases from J, the junction kept 11 bases outside the gene matches. CDR3 length: 16 amino acids. Germline assignment: CDR1 SGHRS and CDR2 YFSETQ. In DNA, the CDR3 is TGCGCCAGCAGCTCCACAGCGGGGGGGCCGCCCCATGAGCAGTTCTTC. Protein sequence: CASSSTAGGPPHEQFF.

The gene calls are TRBV7-2 and TRBJ2-3; D is uncertain. The V gene lost 5 bases and the J gene lost 9 bases, with 12 bases spanning the gap. The CDR3 runs to 12 residues. CDR1 is SGHTA and CDR2 is FQGNSA in the germline V gene. The CDR3 region has the DNA TGTGCCAGCAGCGGTTCACAATGGACGCAGTATTTT. This codes for CASSGSQWTQYF.

This clonotype occurred many times. The chain links TRBV3-1 to TRBJ2-2; TRBD2 matches at 11 bases. After removal of 4 bases from V and 4 bases from J, the junction contained 8 bases not matched to a gene. CDR3 length: 17 residues. Germline V lookup: CDR1 LGHDT, CDR2 YNNKEL (reference sequence). CDR3 residues: CASSPHTSGGVTGELFF. DNA for the CDR3: TGTGCCAGCAGCCCTCATACTAGCGGGGGCGTCACCGGGGAGCTGTTTTTT. The variable domain in full, with the rest retrieved from reference TRBV3-1 and TRBJ2-2, is DTAVSQTPKYLVTQMGNDKSIKCEQNLGHDTMYWYKQDSKKFLKIMFSYNNKELIINETVPNRFSPKSPDKAHLNLHINSLELGDSAVYFCASSPHTSGGVTGELFFGEGSRLTVL.

This clonotype was found a few times. This chain joins TRBV7-2 and TRBJ2-3, with D possibly called TRBD1 or TRBD2 (5 bases each). V was shortened by 1 base and J by 4 bases, with 18 bases between the two germline ends. The germline V gene has CDR1 SGHTA and CDR2 FQGNSA. This CDR3 is 17 amino acids long. The CDR3 region has the DNA TGTGCCAGCAGCTTAGTTCCGGGGTTCCGGGGCTCAGATACGCAGTATTTT. Translation gives CASSLVPGFRGSDTQYF. Using reference TRBV7-2 and TRBJ2-3 for the parts outside the CDR3, the full variable domain is GAGVSQSPSNKVTEKGKDVELRCDPISGHTALYWYRQSLGQGLEFLIYFQGNSAPDKSGLPSDRFSAERTGGSVSTLTIQRTQQEDSAVYLCASSLVPGFRGSDTQYFGPGTRLTVL.

The rearrangement uses TRBV9 and TRBJ2-5; tentatively, D is TRBD1 (5 bases). This CDR3 has 13 residues. The germline gives CDR1 SGDLS, CDR2 YYNGEE. Trimming took off 0 bases at V and 5 bases at J, with 8 bases between the two ends. DNA of the CDR3: TGTGCCAGCAGCGTAGACGCAGGGGAGACCCAGTACTTC. It translates to CASSVDAGETQYF.

There are a few counts of this clonotype. V and J are TRBV25-1 and TRBJ1-2; D is perhaps TRBD1 (5 bases). Trimming stripped 0 bases from V and 3 bases from J, with 11 bases between. There are 15 residues in the CDR3. Germline V gene data show CDR1 as MGHDK and CDR2 as SYGVNS. The CDR3 coding sequence is TGTGCCAGCAGTGAATATGGGGGAGGCTACTATGGCTACACCTTC. Amino acid sequence: CASSEYGGGYYGYTF.

This clonotype was seen a handful of times. The chain couples TRBV5-5 to TRBJ2-5, with D uncertain. The germline gives CDR1 SGHKS, CDR2 YYEKEE (reference sequence). The V end was cut by 1 base, the J end by 1 base, with 11 bases between. The CDR3 contains 15 residues. Written as DNA, the CDR3 is TGTGCCAGCAGCTTGTGGTCGGCAGCCCAAGAGACCCAGTACTTC. Protein sequence: CASSLWSAAQETQYF.

There are a few counts of this clonotype. An end of the junction differs from the germline gene, which may be a read error. The chain couples TRBV7-2 to TRBJ2-5, with D unresolved. CDR1 SGHTA and CDR2 FQGNSA come from the germline V gene. This CDR3 is built from 13 residues. The CDR3 protein is CASSLEQQVTQYF. The CDR3 nucleotides read TGTGCCAGCAGCTTAGAACAGCAAGTGACCCAGTACTTC.

This chain connects TRBV6-2 or TRBV6-3 to TRBJ2-3; the D gene is possibly TRBD1 (5 bases). V dropped 6 bases and J dropped 4 bases, with 23 bases sitting between them. Germline assignment: CDR1 MNHEY and CDR2 SVGEGT. CDR3 length equals 17 residues. The CDR3 sequence is CASRADWGTPWADTQYF. The CDR3 DNA reads as TGTGCCAGCAGGGCTGACTGGGGCACACCCTGGGCAGATACGCAGTATTTT.

The rearrangement links TRBV9 to TRBJ1-6; D gene unclear. Trimming removed 0 bases from V and 5 bases from J, with 6 bases in between. Germline loops: CDR1 SGDLS, CDR2 YYNGEE. This CDR3 contains 14 residues. The CDR3 is CASSVVANNSPLHF. In nucleotides, the CDR3 is TGTGCCAGCAGCGTAGTGGCCAATAATTCACCCCTCCACTTT.

The V call is TRBV5-1, the J call TRBJ2-7; unclear D gene. The germline V gene has CDR1 SGHRS and CDR2 YFSETQ. V was cut by 1 base and J by 3 bases, with 8 bases left in between. This CDR3 is built from 13 residues. CDR3 residues: CASSLFGGYEQYF. CDR3 DNA: TGCGCCAGCAGCTTGTTTGGCGGCTACGAGCAGTACTTC.

This rearrangement joins TRBV6-1 to TRBJ2-2; the D is unclear. The CDR3 spans 13 residues. Trimming cost V 6 bases and J 4 bases, with 9 bases left between them. Germline lookup yields CDR1 MNHNS and CDR2 SASEGT. The CDR3 sequence is CASRARLTGELFF. CDR3 sequence (DNA): TGTGCCAGCAGGGCCAGGCTCACCGGGGAGCTGTTTTTT.

This clonotype was detected only a few times. The rearrangement uses TRBV20-1 and TRBJ1-1; 10 positions agree with TRBD1. Trimming took 1 base from V and 12 from J; bases not matched to a gene: 8. The CDR3 runs 13 residues. The germline V gene has CDR1 DFQATT and CDR2 SNEGSKA (reference sequence). CDR3 bases: TGCAGTGCTAGAGCTTGGGACAGGGGTCTTTCTTTCTTT. Residues: CSARAWDRGLSFF.

The gene calls are TRBV7-8 and TRBJ2-3; either TRBD1 or TRBD2 may fit D (5 bases each). The CDR3 spans 15 residues. V shed 1 base and J shed 6 bases, with 14 bases lying between them. Germline V CDR1 and CDR2: SGHVS, FQNEAQ. The CDR3 sequence is CASSLESAGADTQYF. The CDR3 DNA reads TGTGCCAGCAGCTTAGAGTCGGCCGGGGCGGATACGCAGTATTTT.

This clonotype was counted between two and nine times. The rearrangement joins TRBV4-3 to TRBJ1-1; D unresolved. There are 18 residues in the CDR3. V lost 2 bases and J 0 bases, leaving 19 bases between the germline ends. The germline CDR1 and CDR2 sequences are LGHNA and YSLEER. The CDR3 loop reads CASSQSPRGAGLNTEAFF. DNA for the CDR3: TGCGCCAGCAGCCAATCACCCCGCGGAGCAGGTTTGAACACTGAAGCTTTCTTT.

This chain joins TRBV18 and TRBJ2-3; TRBD1 matches 9 bases. The V segment lost 3 bases and the J segment 4 bases; nucleotides outside the gene matches: 8. The CDR3 totals 16 residues. CDR1 KGHSH and CDR2 LQKENI come from the germline V gene. The CDR3 DNA sequence: TGTGCCAGCTCACCGCAACAGGGGGCGATGGCAGATACGCAGTATTTT. Its translation is CASSPQQGAMADTQYF.

This clonotype was recorded at least ten times. This chain uses TRBV10-1 with TRBJ2-3; D may be TRBD1 (6 bases). V was trimmed by 4 bases and J by 4 bases, leaving 9 bases between them. This CDR3 is built from 13 residues. Looked up from germline, CDR1 is WNHNN and CDR2 is SYGVQD (reference sequence). The DNA of the CDR3 is TGCGCCAGCAGTGGGCCAGGGGCAGATACGCAGTATTTT. It translates to CASSGPGADTQYF.

This clonotype was counted a few times. The chain is built from TRBV3-1 and TRBJ2-6; D is unclear. CDR1 is LGHDT, CDR2 YNNKEL, per germline (reference sequence). The V end was cut by 3 bases, the J end by 0 bases, with 3 bases between. CDR3 size: 14 residues. The CDR3 sequence is CASSHSSGANVLTF. The CDR3 DNA sequence: TGTGCCAGCAGCCACTCCTCTGGGGCCAACGTCCTGACTTTC. The variable domain in full, completed from reference TRBV3-1 and TRBJ2-6, reads DTAVSQTPKYLVTQMGNDKSIKCEQNLGHDTMYWYKQDSKKFLKIMFSYNNKELIINETVPNRFSPKSPDKAHLNLHINSLELGDSAVYFCASSHSSGANVLTFGAGSRLTVL.

This chain links TRBV3-1 with TRBJ2-5; TRBD2 agrees at 13 bases. The germline CDR1 and CDR2 sequences are LGHDT and YNNKEL (reference sequence). The CDR3 totals 16 residues. Losses at the gene ends were 2 bases for V and 5 bases for J; bases not matched to a gene: 5. The CDR3 reads CASSQTSGGAVETQYF. CDR3 coding DNA: TGTGCCAGCAGCCAAACTAGCGGGGGGGCCGTGGAGACCCAGTACTTC.

This sequence joins TRBV12-3 or TRBV12-4 and TRBJ1-1; TRBD1 matches at 7 bases. The CDR3 loop spans 14 amino acids. The V and J ends lost 3 bases and 3 bases, in that order; junction bases with no gene match: 4. CDR3 sequence reads: CASSFSGGYTEAFF. CDR3 nucleotide sequence: TGTGCCAGCAGTTTCTCAGGGGGATACACTGAAGCTTTCTTT.

The chain joins TRBV5-1 to TRBJ2-3, with D tentatively TRBD2 (5 bases). The CDR3 is made up of 16 amino acids. Germline V gene sequence: CDR1 SGHRS, CDR2 YFSETQ. With 7 bases removed from V and 4 bases from J, the gap between germline ends came to 22 bases. For the CDR3, the DNA is TGCGCCAGCGGTACCGGGAAACTTAACCGACCAGATACGCAGTATTTT. Protein sequence: CASGTGKLNRPDTQYF.

This clonotype occurred many times. The V gene is TRBV4-1, the J gene TRBJ2-3, with D possibly being TRBD1 or TRBD2 (6 bases each). The CDR3 runs 17 residues. Looked up from germline, CDR1 is MGHRA and CDR2 is YSYEKL. The V end lost 0 bases, the J end lost 3 bases, and 16 bases lay between the germline ends. The DNA for the CDR3 is TGCGCCAGCAGCCAAGATCCGGTAGGGGGGCTGACAGATACGCAGTATTTT. It encodes CASSQDPVGGLTDTQYF.

This clonotype was observed many times. The rearrangement joins TRBV5-1 to TRBJ2-7; D may be TRBD1 or TRBD2 (5 bases each). CDR1 is SGHRS, CDR2 YFSETQ, per germline. Trimming took off 5 bases at V and 3 bases at J, with 12 bases between the two ends. This CDR3 contains 13 residues. CDR3 DNA sequence: TGCGCCAGCAGTCGGGACCTAAACTACGAGCAGTACGTC. As protein: CASSRDLNYEQYV.

This clonotype showed up just a few times. The chain carries TRBV20-1 and TRBJ2-4; no clear D gene. There are 19 residues in the CDR3. Germline CDR1 is DFQATT and CDR2 is SNEGSKA (reference sequence). Trimming took 1 base from V and 1 from J, leaving 23 bases between them. For the CDR3, the DNA is TGCAGTGCTAGAGCGCCTTTTGGTTCCCGACCAGCCGCCAAAAACATTCAGTACTTC. The encoded protein is CSARAPFGSRPAAKNIQYF.

This clonotype was observed a few times. This rearrangement joins TRBV2 to TRBJ2-7; 7 nucleotides match TRBD1. CDR1 is SNHLY and CDR2 is FYNNEI in the germline V gene. Unmatched junction bases numbered 15, after V lost 7 bases and J lost 6 bases. The CDR3 is 15 residues long. CDR3 amino acids: CASNPRSGGFSEQYF. The CDR3, as DNA: TGTGCCAGCAACCCCCGGTCAGGGGGTTTCAGCGAGCAGTACTTC.

The rearrangement joins TRBV5-1 to TRBJ2-5; 8 bases match TRBD2. The V gene's germline CDR1 is SGHRS and CDR2 YFSETQ. V dropped 2 bases and J dropped 2; count of bases not matched to a gene: 8. The CDR3 is made up of 16 amino acids. CDR3 loop: CASSFGGSGAQETQYF. CDR3 DNA sequence: TGCGCCAGCAGCTTCGGGGGTAGCGGGGCGCAAGAGACCCAGTACTTC.

The chain employs TRBV7-9 and TRBJ1-4, with TRBD1 matching over 7 bases. The germline CDR1 and CDR2 sequences are SEHNR and FQNEAQ (reference sequence). CDR3 length: 14 residues. Trimming removed 5 bases from V and 5 bases from J; junction bases left unmatched: 5. CDR3 region: CASSPGTVNEKLFF. The CDR3 nucleotides are TGTGCCAGCAGCCCCGGGACAGTCAATGAAAAACTGTTTTTT.

To note about this clonotype: This may arise from a read error, as a much more abundant clone is one base away. CDR3 in DNA: TGCGCCAGCAGACAAGAGATCGAGGGGTGGGAGACCCAGTACTTC. Protein sequence: CASRQEIEGWETQYF. The chain has TRBV4-3 and TRBJ2-5; D is perhaps TRBD1 or TRBD2 (5 bases each). The CDR3 has 15 amino acids. Germline values: CDR1 LGHNA, CDR2 YSLEER.